The 13 T cell receptor beta chains below were found in one sample sequenced in a study of PD-L1 blockade in urothelial cancer. This table comes from immunoSEQ multiplex PCR, and its TCRdb copy is limited to in-frame clones, with some not included. Found here are around 71,000 clones, around four fifths of them singletons; the top ten hold about 6.7%. The time point is: pretreatment peripheral blood. The material sequenced was PBMCs, taken around atezolizumab (anti-PD-L1) treatment. The receptors derive from a man aged 35-49 years with urothelial cancer.

V gene TRBV9 combines with J gene TRBJ2-1, with D possibly being TRBD2 (6 bases). Trimming took 3 bases from V and 12 from J, leaving 19 bases between them. This CDR3 is built from 14 residues. Germline lookup yields CDR1 SGDLS and CDR2 YYNGEE. DNA of the CDR3: TGTGCCAGCAGCGGGACTGTAGTGACAGCGGGGCAGTTCTTC. Protein product: CASSGTVVTAGQFF.

The J gene is TRBJ2-7, the V gene TRBV5-1; 14 nucleotides line up with TRBD2. The trim removed 0 bases at V and 5 bases at J, leaving 7 bases unmatched. Germline loops: CDR1 SGHRS, CDR2 YFSETQ. The CDR3 contains 17 residues. CDR3 amino acids: CASSLGLAGGPWNEQYF. The CDR3 DNA follows: TGCGCCAGCAGCTTGGGACTAGCGGGAGGGCCGTGGAACGAGCAGTACTTC.

This chain joins TRBV11-2 and TRBJ2-7; tentative D call: TRBD2 (7 bases). Trimming cost V 5 bases and J 0 bases, with 11 bases left between them. The germline CDR1 and CDR2 sequences are SGHAT and FQNNGV. The CDR3 is made up of 14 amino acids. The chain's CDR3 is CASSRGDTSYEQYF. The DNA for the CDR3 is TGTGCCAGCAGCCGGGGGGACACCTCCTACGAGCAGTACTTC. Combining the CDR3 with reference TRBV11-2 and TRBJ2-7 gives the whole variable domain EAGVAQSPRYKIIEKRQSVAFWCNPISGHATLYWYQQILGQGPKLLIQFQNNGVVDDSQLPKDRFSAERLKGVDSTLKIQPAKLEDSAVYLCASSRGDTSYEQYFGPGTRLTVT.

This sequence joins TRBV5-1 and TRBJ2-5; possibly TRBD2 for D (6 bases). This CDR3 is 14 amino acids long. With 3 bases removed from V and 4 bases from J, the gap between germline ends came to 13 bases. The germline V gene has CDR1 SGHRS and CDR2 YFSETQ. CDR3 protein: CASSSGGGGETQYF. The CDR3 coding sequence is TGCGCCAGCAGCTCCGGGGGTGGGGGAGAGACCCAGTACTTC.

The CDR3: CASGRRGSGNTIYF. For the CDR3, the DNA is TGTGCCAGCGGCCGAAGGGGCTCTGGAAACACCATATATTTT. This chain joins TRBV9 and TRBJ1-3; tentative D call: TRBD1 (5 bases). The V gene's germline CDR1 is SGDLS and CDR2 YYNGEE. V shed 7 bases and J shed 0 bases, with 11 bases lying between them. The CDR3 extends over 14 amino acids.

The V gene is TRBV11-2, the J gene TRBJ2-1; D unresolved. V was trimmed by 0 bases and J by 6 bases, leaving 6 bases between them. Germline loops: CDR1 SGHAT, CDR2 FQNNGV. This CDR3 has 13 amino acids. CDR3 DNA sequence: TGTGCCAGCAGCTTAGAGAAGAGCAATGAGCAGTTCTTC. Translated, it gives CASSLEKSNEQFF.

This chain connects TRBV4-3 to TRBJ2-1, with 14 bases that match TRBD2. The CDR3 has 15 residues. J lost 6 bases, V lost 7 bases, and 5 bases had no gene match. Germline CDR1 and CDR2: LGHNA and YSLEER. CDR3: CASTPGTSGSNEQFF. In DNA, the CDR3 is TGCGCCAGCACCCCAGGGACTAGCGGGAGCAATGAGCAGTTCTTC.

V usage is TRBV6-1 and J usage is TRBJ2-1; 11 positions match TRBD1. The CDR3 loop spans 15 amino acids. The germline V gene has CDR1 MNHNS and CDR2 SASEGT. With 5 bases clipped from V and 2 bases from J, the junction kept 2 bases outside the gene matches. Here the CDR3 reads CASSKDRGPYNEQFF. The DNA for the CDR3 is TGTGCCAGCAGTAAGGACAGGGGGCCCTACAATGAGCAGTTCTTC.

This clone was seen a few times. V gene TRBV29-1 combines with J gene TRBJ2-1; 7 bases are a match to TRBD1. This CDR3 comprises 12 residues. The V gene's germline CDR1 is SQVTM and CDR2 ANQGSEA. J lost 6 bases, V lost 6 bases, and 5 bases had no gene match. The CDR3 nucleotides are TGCAGCGTAACCGGGACAGCCAATGAGCAGTTCTTC. This encodes CSVTGTANEQFF.

The chain carries TRBV5-4 and TRBJ1-2, with D unclear. Germline CDR1 is SGHNT and CDR2 is YYREEE (reference sequence). V dropped 2 bases and J dropped 4 bases, with 24 bases sitting between them. This CDR3 has 18 residues. The chain's CDR3 is CASSLLLSLGSSGYGYTF. DNA of the CDR3: TGTGCCAGCAGCTTACTCCTCTCCCTCGGGAGTTCGGGCTATGGCTACACCTTC.

The chain joins TRBV7-9 to TRBJ2-1; TRBD2 aligns across 7 bases. The CDR3 runs to 15 residues. Germline V gene data show CDR1 as SEHNR and CDR2 as FQNEAQ (reference sequence). V lost 5 bases, J lost 7 bases, and 11 bases stayed unmatched. CDR3 coding DNA: TGTGCCAGCAGCGACTCGGGCGGGAGAGGGAATGAGCAGTTCTTC. This codes for CASSDSGGRGNEQFF.

The V call is TRBV30, the J call TRBJ1-3; D remains unclear. Trimming pared 0 bases from V and 0 bases from J, leaving 3 bases between. CDR3 length: 13 residues. Germline lookup yields CDR1 GTSNPN and CDR2 SVGIG (reference sequence). Here the CDR3 reads CAWSVLSGNTIYF. CDR3 bases: TGTGCCTGGAGTGTACTCTCTGGAAACACCATATATTTT. The variable domain in full, completed from reference TRBV30 and TRBJ1-3, reads SQTIHQWPATLVQPVGSPLSLECTVEGTSNPNLYWYRQAAGRGLQLLFYSVGIGQISSEVPQNLSASRPQDRQFILSSKKLLLSDSGFYLCAWSVLSGNTIYFGEGSWLTVV.

This chain joins TRBV4-1 and TRBJ1-1; D might be TRBD1 (5 bases). The CDR3 consists of 14 residues. Looked up from germline, CDR1 is MGHRA and CDR2 is YSYEKL. V was pared by 2 bases and J by 8 bases, with 15 bases between. The CDR3 region has the DNA TGCGCCAGCAGCCAACTCCCAGGGACTGCGGAAGCTTTCTTT. Its protein is CASSQLPGTAEAFF.